This T cell receptor beta chain appears in the sequencing data of a study of blood T cell repertoires in COVID-19. The CDR3 runs 16 residues. CDR1 is SGHRS, CDR2 YFSETQ, per germline. V was shortened by 4 bases and J by 4 bases, with 18 bases between the two germline ends. This clone was seen a single time. In the authors' workflow: Estimation of nucleated cell counts relied on the amplification of reference gene primers. The data were produced by immunoSEQ multiplex PCR, yet TCRdb's version contains in-frame clones alone and is incomplete. V and J calls and clone size are copied from that table; D and trimming were computed from the DNA. The data contain more than 400,000 clones, roughly 88% of them seen just once; the ten biggest clones take up roughly 3.2%.

The V and J genes are TRBV5-1 and TRBJ2-1; weak D call: TRBD2 (6 bases). Sequencing was carried out using peripheral blood. The receptor was isolated from a human donor in a cohort sampled during active COVID-19. CDR3 protein: CASSPMEGGSYNEQFF. Written as DNA, the CDR3 is TGCGCCAGCAGCCCGATGGAGGGAGGCTCTTACAATGAGCAGTTCTTC.